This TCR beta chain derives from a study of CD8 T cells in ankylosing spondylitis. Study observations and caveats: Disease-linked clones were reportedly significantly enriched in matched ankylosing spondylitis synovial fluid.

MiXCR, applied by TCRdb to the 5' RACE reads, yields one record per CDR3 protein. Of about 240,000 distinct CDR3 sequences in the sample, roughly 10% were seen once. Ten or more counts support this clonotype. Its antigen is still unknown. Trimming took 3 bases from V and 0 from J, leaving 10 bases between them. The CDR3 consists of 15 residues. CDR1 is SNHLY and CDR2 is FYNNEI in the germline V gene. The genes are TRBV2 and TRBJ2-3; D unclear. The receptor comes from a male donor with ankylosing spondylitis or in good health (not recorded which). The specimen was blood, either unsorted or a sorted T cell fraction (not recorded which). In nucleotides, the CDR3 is TGTGCCAGCAGTGAGGATGCCTCTAGCACAGATACGCAGTATTTT. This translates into CASSEDASSTDTQYF. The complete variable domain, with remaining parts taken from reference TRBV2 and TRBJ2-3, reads EPEVTQTPSHQVTQMGQEVILRCVPISNHLYFYWYRQILGQKVEFLVSFYNNEISEKSEIFDDQFSVERPDGSNFTLKIRSTKLEDSAMYFCASSEDASSTDTQYFGPGTRLTVL.